The next 28 T cell receptor beta chains were all read from a single sample in a study of blood T cells in healthy people across ages. A second PCR of about 7 to 12 cycles used a sample-barcoded 5' primer and a J-beta primer mix. TCRdb called the 5' RACE reads again in MiXCR, with one record for every CDR3 protein. The sample has about 640,000 distinct CDR3 sequences; 58% are singletons. Sequencing used blood. These receptors were obtained from a man in his sixties in good health.

This clonotype has just a few counts. The chain is built from TRBV7-2 and TRBJ2-1; no clear D gene. The CDR3 runs to 15 residues. Trimming shortened V by 3 bases and J by 0 bases, and 9 bases separated the two germline ends. Germline V gives CDR1 SGHTA, CDR2 FQGNSA. In DNA form, the CDR3 reads TGTGCCAGCAGCTTTTCAGCCGTCTCCTACAATGAGCAGTTCTTC. Translated: CASSFSAVSYNEQFF.

This clonotype has just a few counts. The chain couples TRBV6-6 to TRBJ2-1; TRBD2 agrees at 11 bases. V was pared by 6 bases and J by 12 bases, with 7 bases of the junction left unmatched. This CDR3 spans 13 amino acids. Germline CDR1 MNHNY, CDR2 SVGAGI (reference sequence). The CDR3 spells CASSPTSGGLQFF. CDR3 nucleotides: TGTGCCAGCAGCCCTACTAGCGGGGGCTTGCAGTTCTTC.

The CDR3 region is CATHRGFGEQYF. Written as DNA, the CDR3 is TGTGCCACACACAGGGGATTCGGTGAGCAGTACTTC. The chain carries TRBV28 and TRBJ2-5; 7 bases are shared with TRBD1. The germline gives CDR1 MDHEN, CDR2 SYDVKM. This CDR3 has 12 amino acids. With V trimmed by 10 bases and J by 11 bases, 13 bases remained unmatched.

The chain links TRBV29-1 to TRBJ1-4; TRBD1 might be the D (6 bases). The CDR3 spans 15 residues. Trimming pared 1 base from V and 2 bases from J, leaving 11 bases between. Germline V CDR1 and CDR2: SQVTM, ANQGSEA. CDR3 in amino acids: CSVEGVGGTNEKLFF. The CDR3 region has the DNA TGCAGCGTTGAAGGAGTGGGGGGCACTAATGAAAAACTGTTTTTT.

This clonotype occurred a few times. J is TRBJ2-1 and V is TRBV2, with D unclear. Between the trimmed V and J ends, which lost 3 bases and 2 bases, there was a span of 5 bases. This CDR3 comprises 13 residues. Germline loops: CDR1 SNHLY, CDR2 FYNNEI. The CDR3 reads CASSDGPYNEQFF. CDR3 in DNA: TGTGCCAGCAGTGATGGGCCCTACAATGAGCAGTTCTTC.

This sequence joins TRBV18 and TRBJ2-1; 12 bases are shared with TRBD2. With V trimmed by 5 bases and J by 8 bases, 10 bases remained unmatched. This CDR3 is 16 amino acids long. Germline loops: CDR1 KGHSH, CDR2 LQKENI. CDR3: CASSTLPSGGADEQFF. The CDR3, as DNA: TGTGCCAGCTCAACCCTCCCTAGCGGGGGGGCCGATGAGCAGTTCTTC.

V and J are TRBV24-1 and TRBJ2-1; 11 bases match TRBD2. Trimming cost V 4 bases and J 6 bases; bases outside gene matches: 4. Per germline, CDR1 KGHDR and CDR2 SFDVKD. This CDR3 contains 15 residues. The CDR3 loop is CATSDYSGGANEQFF. The CDR3 DNA reads TGTGCCACCAGTGACTATAGCGGGGGGGCCAATGAGCAGTTCTTC.

The chain links TRBV6-1 to TRBJ1-2; 9 bases match TRBD1. The germline gives CDR1 MNHNS, CDR2 SASEGT. Trimming took 6 bases from V and 8 from J; bases not matched to a gene: 13. The CDR3 is 15 amino acids. The CDR3 region is CASRRTGTGKSGYTF. The CDR3 DNA reads as TGTGCCAGCAGGAGAACCGGGACAGGGAAGAGCGGCTACACCTTC.

The chain carries TRBV11-3 and TRBJ2-3, with 13 nucleotides matching TRBD2. Germline V gene lookup returns CDR1 SGHNT and CDR2 YENEEA. The V gene end was trimmed by 3 bases and the J gene end by 6 bases; junction bases not matched to a gene: 18. The CDR3 is 20 amino acids. CDR3 loop: CASSFPLSTTSGGPLDTQYF. For the CDR3, the DNA is TGTGCCAGCAGCTTCCCCCTTTCCACGACTAGCGGGGGGCCCCTTGATACGCAGTATTTT.

The rearrangement joins TRBV6-2 or TRBV6-3 to TRBJ2-1; D call uncertain. V was pared by 8 bases and J by 4 bases, with 12 bases between. Germline-derived CDR1 and CDR2 are MNHEY and SVGEGT. The CDR3 runs 13 residues. CDR3 region: CASGHKDYNEQFF. CDR3 DNA: TGTGCCAGCGGTCATAAGGATTACAATGAGCAGTTCTTC.

The chain links TRBV7-2 to TRBJ1-2; D gene unclear. CDR3 length: 15 residues. The V gene's germline CDR1 is SGHTA and CDR2 FQGNSA. With 5 bases removed from V and 0 bases from J, the gap between germline ends came to 13 bases. The CDR3 nucleotides are TGTGCCAGCAGCCCCGACGGTGCAGCTAACTATGGCTACACCTTC. Its protein product is CASSPDGAANYGYTF.

J is TRBJ2-3 and V is TRBV12-3 or TRBV12-4; D is possibly TRBD2 (5 bases). This CDR3 comprises 14 residues. The V end was cut by 5 bases, the J end by 1 base, with 10 bases between. The CDR3 DNA follows: TGTGCCAGCAGTGGACGGGGAGGCACAGATACGCAGTATTTT. Its protein product is CASSGRGGTDTQYF.

This clonotype was recorded a few times. The V and J genes are TRBV11-2 and TRBJ2-5, with 9 bases that match TRBD1. Germline assignment: CDR1 SGHAT and CDR2 FQNNGV. This CDR3 has 14 amino acids. Trimming removed 5 bases from V and 4 bases from J; junction bases left unmatched: 5. CDR3 nucleotide sequence: TGTGCCAGCAGCGCGGGACAGGGTTCAGAGACCCAGTACTTC. The encoded protein is CASSAGQGSETQYF.

As to this clonotype: At one of its ends the junction is not consistent with the germline gene, which may arise from a read error. J is TRBJ2-3 and V is TRBV3-1; 7 nucleotides align to TRBD1. This CDR3 spans 15 amino acids. CDR1 and CDR2 (germline): LGHDT, YNNKEL (reference sequence). The CDR3 DNA follows: TGTGCCAGCAGCCAAAGGACAGGTCCGACAGATGCGCAGTATTTT. Translation: CASSQRTGPTDAQYF.

The chain has TRBV12-3 or TRBV12-4 and TRBJ2-1; either TRBD1 or TRBD2 may fit D (5 bases each). The V end lost 3 bases, the J end lost 1 base, and 13 bases lay between the germline ends. The CDR3 extends over 16 amino acids. CDR3 coding DNA: TGTGCCAGCAGTTTTGTGGGGGAACCTTCCTACAATGAGCAGTTCTTC. Its translation: CASSFVGEPSYNEQFF.

This clonotype was found once. The genes are TRBV3-1 and TRBJ1-2; D might be TRBD1 (5 bases). The CDR3 is made up of 13 amino acids. V was shortened by 4 bases and J by 10 bases, with 16 bases between the two germline ends. Germline values: CDR1 LGHDT, CDR2 YNNKEL (reference sequence). The CDR3: CASSPLLGGTYTF. CDR3 in DNA: TGTGCCAGCAGCCCCTTACTTGGGGGTACCTACACCTTC. The full variable domain, its missing parts supplied by reference TRBV3-1 and TRBJ1-2, is DTAVSQTPKYLVTQMGNDKSIKCEQNLGHDTMYWYKQDSKKFLKIMFSYNNKELIINETVPNRFSPKSPDKAHLNLHINSLELGDSAVYFCASSPLLGGTYTFGSGTRLTVV.

The rearrangement uses TRBV4-1 and TRBJ2-5, with 7 bases that match TRBD2. V gave up 1 base and J gave up 2 bases; unmatched junction bases: 4. Germline CDR1 reads MGHRA; CDR2 reads YSYEKL. This CDR3 is 15 amino acids long. CDR3 in amino acids: CASSQGLARQETQYF. For the CDR3, the DNA is TGCGCCAGCAGCCAAGGACTAGCCCGACAAGAGACCCAGTACTTC.

In nucleotides, the CDR3 is TGCGCCAGCAGCTGGTCTGACGCCAGACGGGATGAGCAGTTCTTC. As protein: CASSWSDARRDEQFF. The chain uses TRBV5-1 and TRBJ2-1; no clear D gene. Deletions cut 3 bases from V and 8 bases from J, with 18 bases between. CDR1 is SGHRS, CDR2 YFSETQ, per germline. CDR3 length: 15 amino acids.

This chain uses TRBV3-1 with TRBJ1-4; 7 nucleotides agree with TRBD1. V was pared by 4 bases and J by 8 bases, with 10 bases of the junction left unmatched. The CDR3 is made up of 15 amino acids. Germline lookup yields CDR1 LGHDT and CDR2 YNNKEL (reference sequence). CDR3 sequence (DNA): TGTGCCAGCAGCCCAAGACAGGGACGACGCGAAAAACTGTTTTTT. Its protein product is CASSPRQGRREKLFF.

The CDR3 nucleotides read TGTGCCAGCAGTTTAGAGGGAGGGAGTGTTAGTGGCTACACCTTC. It translates to CASSLEGGSVSGYTF. The chain joins TRBV12-3 or TRBV12-4 to TRBJ1-2; D call uncertain. CDR3 length: 15 residues. V was clipped by 1 base and J by 7 bases, with 16 bases between them.

The V and J genes are TRBV9 and TRBJ2-2, with D tentatively TRBD1 (7 bases). The CDR3 extends over 16 amino acids. Germline V gene sequence: CDR1 SGDLS, CDR2 YYNGEE. Trimming removed 4 bases from V and 6 bases from J, with 19 bases in between. The CDR3 coding sequence is TGTGCCAGCAGCCCCACAGGGGAGGCAGGGGCCGGGGAGCTGTTTTTT. Amino acid sequence: CASSPTGEAGAGELFF.

J is TRBJ2-1 and V is TRBV12-3 or TRBV12-4, with TRBD2 matching 9 bases. CDR3 length equals 16 residues. After removal of 4 bases from V and 4 bases from J, the junction contained 8 bases not matched to a gene. In DNA, the CDR3 is TGTGCCAGCAGTTGGGGCAGCGGGGGGCCTTACAATGAGCAGTTCTTC. Protein sequence: CASSWGSGGPYNEQFF.

This chain links TRBV7-9 with TRBJ2-5; D possibly matches TRBD1 or TRBD2 (5 bases each). Germline assignment: CDR1 SEHNR and CDR2 FQNEAQ (reference sequence). Trimming left V 6 bases short and J 5 bases short, with 10 bases between. The CDR3 has 12 amino acids. The CDR3 bases are TGTGCCAGCAGTGACTGGGGGGAGACCCAGTACTTC. This sequence encodes CASSDWGETQYF.

Comments on this clonotype: A much more abundant neighbour one base away suggests this may be a read error. V usage is TRBV29-1 and J usage is TRBJ2-5; 16 nucleotides align to TRBD2. CDR1 is SQVTM and CDR2 is ANQGSEA in the germline V gene. CDR3 length: 17 residues. The J segment lost 11 bases and the V segment lost 4 bases, leaving 16 bases of the junction unmatched. CDR3 in amino acids: CSVGGTSGGANYNEQYF. CDR3 in DNA: TGCAGCGTTGGAGGGACTAGCGGGGGGGCCAACTACAATGAGCAGTACTTC. Variable domain in full (rest from reference TRBV29-1 and TRBJ2-5): SAVISQKPSRDICQRGTSLTIQCQVDSQVTMMFWYRQQPGQSLTLIATANQGSEATYESGFVIDKFPISRPNLTFSTLTVSNMSPEDSSIYLCSVGGTSGGANYNEQYFGPGTRLLVL.

The chain combines TRBV20-1 with TRBJ1-2; TRBD1 matches 9 bases. The CDR3 runs 12 residues. V shed 6 bases, J shed 8 bases, and the junction held 7 bases outside the gene matches. Germline assignment: CDR1 DFQATT and CDR2 SNEGSKA (reference sequence). The CDR3 bases are TGCAGTGCCACCGGGACAGGGAGAGGCTACACCTTC. Protein sequence: CSATGTGRGYTF.

This sequence joins TRBV12-3 or TRBV12-4 and TRBJ1-2, with D perhaps TRBD1 (5 bases). The CDR3 is made up of 17 amino acids. The V and J ends lost 7 bases and 2 bases respectively, with 23 bases between them. The CDR3 region is CASTRGAGWLGNYGYTF. Written as DNA, the CDR3 is TGTGCCAGCACCCGCGGGGCAGGGTGGCTAGGGAACTATGGCTACACCTTC.

V usage is TRBV28 and J usage is TRBJ2-3, with 8 nucleotides matching TRBD2. Germline trimming cut 3 bases from V and 0 bases from J; bases unmatched to any gene: 8. The CDR3 sequence is 17 residues long. Germline CDR1 is MDHEN and CDR2 is SYDVKM. CDR3: CASSFASGYPSTDTQYF. The CDR3 DNA follows: TGTGCCAGCAGTTTTGCTAGCGGGTATCCTAGCACAGATACGCAGTATTTT.

This chain connects TRBV12-3 or TRBV12-4 to TRBJ1-2, with a possible D match to TRBD1 (6 bases). V was clipped by 6 bases and J by 6 bases, with 8 bases between them. The CDR3 is 11 residues long. DNA of the CDR3: TGTGCCAGCAGGGCAGGGGATGGCTACACCTTC. Its protein is CASRAGDGYTF.